The T cell receptor (beta chain) described here comes from a study of blood T cell repertoires in COVID-19 (dated by TCRdb to 2020 to 2021). Study-wide context: Samples from collaborators originated in the United States, Italy and Spain and spanned both the acute and convalescent phases of COVID-19. The material from the prospective study consisted of cDNA or gDNA derived from T cells, B-cell-depleted T cells, or PBMCs. Deeply sampled blood TCRbeta repertoires from subjects exposed to, actively infected with, or recovered from COVID-19 were included in the dataset. The repertoires were made available in a free public database intended to serve as a resource for research on the immune response to SARS-CoV-2. The samples were drawn from two sources: the first 160 participants of the ongoing ImmuneRACE study, and about 1,300 subjects contributed by 6 global collaborators. A de-identified subject ID, COVID-19 status, age in years and sex were almost always included in the sample metadata. Where HLA class I and class II types were available, the types were taken from metadata supplied by the sample provider, not from assay-based typing.

Study-wide findings and limitations: The amount of clinical and demographic metadata varied by source and participant and was provided uncurated.

A word on this clone: Its specific antigen is unknown. No base qualities exist here, and no much larger clone lies one base off it.

Whole blood was collected in K2EDTA tubes by collaborating institutions according to the institutions' own protocols. For TCRbeta analysis, collaborators shipped samples as frozen whole blood, isolated PBMCs, or DNA extracted from either of those sample types. The immunoSEQ Assay, a bias-controlled multiplex PCR, was used to amplify TCRbeta CDR3 regions from genomic DNA. The authors' pipeline ran thus. The number of nucleated cells in each sample was estimated by amplification of reference gene primers within the assay. To quantify the absolute abundance of each unique TCRbeta CDR3 rearrangement, sequence reads were collapsed and filtered. For each sample, productive Simpson clonality was calculated by taking the square root of Simpson's diversity index across productive rearrangements. TCRdb holds this immuneACCESS table with in-frame rearrangements only. Some clones are missing; in checked studies, unresolved V genes explain under half, and the rest has no known cause. V and J calls and clone size are as listed in that table; D and trimming were resolved from the DNA. This sample lists 57,000 or so clones; 70% to 90% were detected once. The ten largest clones represent about 14% of the sample.

The TCR sequence derives from a human donor in a cohort sampled during active COVID-19. Sequenced: peripheral blood.

The DNA sequence follows: TGTGCCAGCAGTCGACAGGGGGCGAGGGGCACTGAAGCTTTCTTT. Its amino acids are CASSRQGARGTEAFF. The V and J genes are TRBV6-2 or TRBV6-3 and TRBJ1-1, and TRBD1 matches 10 of the central bases. The CDR3, cysteine through phenylalanine, is 15 amino acids long. Left in the record is the CDR3 DNA by itself, 45 bases read in frame from the first base. The junction shows trimming of 5 bases on V and 4 bases on J, and the gene matches do not reach 7 bases of it. CDR1 and CDR2, per the germline V gene, are MNHEY and SVGEGT.